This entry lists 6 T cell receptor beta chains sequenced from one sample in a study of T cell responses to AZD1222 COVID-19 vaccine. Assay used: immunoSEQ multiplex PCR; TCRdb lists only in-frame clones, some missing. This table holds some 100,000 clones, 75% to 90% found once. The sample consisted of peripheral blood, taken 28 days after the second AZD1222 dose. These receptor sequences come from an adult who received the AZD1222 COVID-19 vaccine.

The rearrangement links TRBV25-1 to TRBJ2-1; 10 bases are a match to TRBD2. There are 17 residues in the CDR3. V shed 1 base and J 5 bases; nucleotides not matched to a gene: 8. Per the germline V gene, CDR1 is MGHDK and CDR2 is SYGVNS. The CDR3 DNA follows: TGTGCCAGCAGTGAATGGCCAGGACTAGCGGTGAACAATGAGCAGTTCTTC. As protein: CASSEWPGLAVNNEQFF.

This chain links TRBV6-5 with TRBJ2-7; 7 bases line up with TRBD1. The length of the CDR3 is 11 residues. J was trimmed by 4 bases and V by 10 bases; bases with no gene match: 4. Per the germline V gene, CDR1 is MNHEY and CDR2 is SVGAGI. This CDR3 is CANSQGYEQYF. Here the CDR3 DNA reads TGTGCCAATTCACAGGGGTACGAGCAGTACTTC.

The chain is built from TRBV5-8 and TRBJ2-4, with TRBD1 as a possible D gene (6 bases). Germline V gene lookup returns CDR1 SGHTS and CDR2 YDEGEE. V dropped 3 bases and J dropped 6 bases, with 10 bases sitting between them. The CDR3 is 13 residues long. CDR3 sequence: CASSSPDRNIQYF. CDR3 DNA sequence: TGTGCCAGCAGCTCGCCGGACAGAAACATTCAGTACTTC.

CDR3 nucleotides: TGTGCCAGCAGCGGCAGACAGGGCTTGAACACTGAAGCTTTCTTT. Residues: CASSGRQGLNTEAFF. This sequence joins TRBV11-3 and TRBJ1-1; TRBD1 matches at 7 bases. The V segment lost 5 bases and the J segment 0 bases; nucleotides outside the gene matches: 6. The CDR3 sequence is 15 residues long. CDR1 SGHNT and CDR2 YENEEA come from the germline V gene.

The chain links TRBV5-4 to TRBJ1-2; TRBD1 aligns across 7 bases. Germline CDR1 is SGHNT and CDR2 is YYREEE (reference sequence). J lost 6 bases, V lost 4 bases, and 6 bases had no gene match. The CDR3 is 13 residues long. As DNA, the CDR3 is TGTGCCAGCAGCCCCGGGACAGCGGATGGCTACACCTTC. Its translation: CASSPGTADGYTF.

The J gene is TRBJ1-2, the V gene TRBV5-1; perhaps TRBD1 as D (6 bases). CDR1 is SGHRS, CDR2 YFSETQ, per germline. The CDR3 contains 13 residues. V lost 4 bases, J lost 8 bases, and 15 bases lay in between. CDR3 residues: CASSHRASGGYTF. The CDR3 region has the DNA TGCGCCAGCAGCCACAGGGCCTCCGGGGGCTACACCTTC.